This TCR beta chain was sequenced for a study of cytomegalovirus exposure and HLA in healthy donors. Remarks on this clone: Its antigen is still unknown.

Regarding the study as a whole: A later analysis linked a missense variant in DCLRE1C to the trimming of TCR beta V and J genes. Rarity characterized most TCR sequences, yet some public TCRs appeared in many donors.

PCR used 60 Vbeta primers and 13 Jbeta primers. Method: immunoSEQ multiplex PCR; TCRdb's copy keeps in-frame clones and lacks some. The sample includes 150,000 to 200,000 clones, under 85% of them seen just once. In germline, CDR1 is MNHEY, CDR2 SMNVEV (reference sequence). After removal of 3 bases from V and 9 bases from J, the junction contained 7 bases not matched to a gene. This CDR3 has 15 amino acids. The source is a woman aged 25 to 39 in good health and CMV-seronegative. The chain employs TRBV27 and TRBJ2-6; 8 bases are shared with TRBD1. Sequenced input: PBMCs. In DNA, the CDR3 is TGTGCCAGCAGTTTGAACGGACAGGGTATCAACGTCCTGACTTTC. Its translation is CASSLNGQGINVLTF. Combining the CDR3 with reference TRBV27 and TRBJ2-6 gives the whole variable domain EAQVTQNPRYLITVTGKKLTVTCSQNMNHEYMSWYRQDPGLGLRQIYYSMNVEVTDKGDVPEGYKVSRKEKRNFPLILESPSPNQTSLYFCASSLNGQGINVLTFGAGSRLTVL.